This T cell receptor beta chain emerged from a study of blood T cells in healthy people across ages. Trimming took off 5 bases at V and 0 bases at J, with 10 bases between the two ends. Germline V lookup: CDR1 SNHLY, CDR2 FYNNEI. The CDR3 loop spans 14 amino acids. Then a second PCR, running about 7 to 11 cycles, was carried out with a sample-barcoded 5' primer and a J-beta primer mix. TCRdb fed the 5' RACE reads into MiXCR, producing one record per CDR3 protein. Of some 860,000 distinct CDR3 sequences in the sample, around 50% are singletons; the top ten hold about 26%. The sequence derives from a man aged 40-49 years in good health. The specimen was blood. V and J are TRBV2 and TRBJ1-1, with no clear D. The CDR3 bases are TGTGCCAGCAGTCTCAGCTTATTGAACACTGAAGCTTTCTTT. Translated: CASSLSLLNTEAFF.